These 32 T cell receptor beta chains share one sample of origin, sequenced in a study of cytomegalovirus exposure and HLA in healthy donors. The study ran its PCR with 60 Vbeta and 13 Jbeta primers. Measured with immunoSEQ multiplex PCR; TCRdb has only the in-frame clones, and not every one. The profile covers around 200,000 clones, with approximately 78% appearing a single time and about 2.5% taken by the ten largest. Material: PBMCs. The receptors here all came from a woman in her thirties or forties in good health and CMV-seronegative.

This clone occurred a few times. This rearrangement joins TRBV30 to TRBJ1-2; no definite D call. The V end was cut by 2 bases, the J end by 4 bases, with 5 bases between. In germline, CDR1 is GTSNPN, CDR2 SVGIG (reference sequence). The length of the CDR3 is 11 residues. DNA of the CDR3: TGTGCCTGGAGTCTCCTCTATGGCTACACCTTC. Amino acids: CAWSLLYGYTF.

This clone showed up just once. J is TRBJ1-2 and V is TRBV11-2, with D possibly matching TRBD1 (6 bases). The CDR3 is made up of 15 amino acids. Germline CDR1 SGHAT, CDR2 FQNNGV. Deletions cut 1 base from V and 2 bases from J, with 11 bases between. CDR3 sequence (DNA): TGTGCCAGCAGCTTAGGATGGGACAAGAACTATGGCTACACCTTC. Amino acids: CASSLGWDKNYGYTF.

The gene calls are TRBV9 and TRBJ2-7; maybe TRBD1 (5 bases). The V end was cut by 0 bases, the J end by 4 bases, with 14 bases between. The CDR3 covers 15 residues. The germline V gene has CDR1 SGDLS and CDR2 YYNGEE. CDR3 bases: TGTGCCAGCAGCGTAGCGGCAGGGATTCCATACGAGCAGTACTTC. Amino acid sequence: CASSVAAGIPYEQYF.

This clone was seen more than once but under ten times. V usage is TRBV29-1 and J usage is TRBJ2-6; D possibly corresponds to TRBD2 (5 bases). The CDR3 runs 14 residues. Trimming took 6 bases from V and 0 from J, leaving 9 bases between them. Germline values: CDR1 SQVTM, CDR2 ANQGSEA. CDR3 nucleotides: TGCAGCGTGCGGGCCGACTCTGGGGCCAACGTCCTGACTTTC. Translation gives CSVRADSGANVLTF.

This clone occurred once. The CDR3 region is CASSLSGRARETQYF. CDR3 in DNA: TGTGCCAGCAGCTTAAGCGGGAGGGCCAGAGAGACCCAGTACTTC. V is TRBV9 and J is TRBJ2-5, with 10 bases identical to TRBD2. Germline lookup yields CDR1 SGDLS and CDR2 YYNGEE. Trimming removed 4 bases from V and 4 bases from J; junction bases left unmatched: 7. This CDR3 contains 15 residues.

The V gene is TRBV13, the J gene TRBJ2-3; 13 nucleotides match TRBD2. Trimming removed 3 bases from V and 2 bases from J; junction bases left unmatched: 2. Germline V gene sequence: CDR1 PRHDT, CDR2 FYEKMQ (reference sequence). The CDR3 has 16 amino acids. For the CDR3, the DNA is TGTGCCAGCAGCTTCGGGACTAGCGGGGACACAGATACGCAGTATTTT. As protein: CASSFGTSGDTDTQYF.

The chain has TRBV27 and TRBJ2-7; TRBD1 agrees at 7 bases. V was pared by 0 bases and J by 3 bases, with 11 bases of the junction left unmatched. The germline V gene encodes CDR1 MNHEY and CDR2 SMNVEV (reference sequence). This CDR3 comprises 17 residues. The DNA for the CDR3 is TGTGCCAGCAGTTTATCAGCCGGGACAGAACCCTTCTACGAGCAGTACTTC. Translating gives CASSLSAGTEPFYEQYF.

The chain employs TRBV6-5 and TRBJ1-2; D not resolved. The CDR3 spans 14 residues. CDR1 is MNHEY, CDR2 SVGAGI, per germline. V lost 6 bases and J lost 7, with 18 bases in between. The CDR3 protein is CASSTGLREGGYTF. The CDR3, as DNA: TGTGCCAGCAGCACCGGGCTCCGCGAGGGTGGCTACACCTTC.

There are a few counts of this clone. This chain links TRBV30 with TRBJ2-1; 9 bases match TRBD2. Germline CDR1 GTSNPN, CDR2 SVGIG (reference sequence). There are 14 residues in the CDR3. Trimming at V came to 4 bases and at J to 8 bases, leaving 9 bases not matched to a gene. CDR3 bases: TGTGCCTGGAAACGCGGGAGGGGCATGTATGAGCAGTTCTTC. Translated: CAWKRGRGMYEQFF.

The genes are TRBV7-8 and TRBJ2-3, with TRBD1 as a possible D gene (6 bases). The CDR3 has 16 amino acids. Per the germline V gene, CDR1 is SGHVS and CDR2 is FQNEAQ. Trimming cost V 5 bases and J 1 base, with 16 bases left between them. The CDR3 protein is CASSLNRVQRTDTQYF. The CDR3 DNA is TGTGCCAGCAGCCTCAACAGGGTCCAACGCACAGATACGCAGTATTTT.

To note about this clone: The sample contains more than one DNA sequence encoding this CDR3. This rearrangement joins TRBV30 to TRBJ2-7; possible D gene TRBD1, 6 bases. Germline V lookup: CDR1 GTSNPN, CDR2 SVGIG (reference sequence). The CDR3 consists of 14 residues. V lost 2 bases and J lost 2, with 13 bases in between. For the CDR3, the DNA is TGTGCCTGGAGTAGCAGGGGTCCGGCCTACGAGCAGTACTTC. Encoded protein: CAWSSRGPAYEQYF.

The chain couples TRBV5-4 to TRBJ1-2; 7 bases map to TRBD1. Germline trimming cut 3 bases from V and 4 bases from J; bases unmatched to any gene: 9. The germline CDR1 and CDR2 sequences are SGHNT and YYREEE (reference sequence). The length of the CDR3 is 15 residues. CDR3 in DNA: TGTGCCAGCAGCTCCGGGACAGCGATATTCTATGGCTACACCTTC. This sequence encodes CASSSGTAIFYGYTF.

This clone was recorded a few times. The chain recombines TRBV15 with TRBJ2-3; 9 nucleotides align to TRBD2. Germline-derived CDR1 and CDR2 are LNHNV and YYDKDF (reference sequence). Losses at the gene ends were 3 bases for V and 4 bases for J; bases not matched to a gene: 8. The CDR3 is 16 amino acids. Here the CDR3 DNA reads TGTGCCACCAGCAGGTGGGTAGCGGGAGTTCCAGATACGCAGTATTTT. This gives the protein CATSRWVAGVPDTQYF. Looking up the rest from reference TRBV15 and TRBJ2-3 gives the full variable domain: DAMVIQNPRYQVTQFGKPVTLSCSQTLNHNVMYWYQQKSSQAPKLLFHYYDKDFNNEADTPDNFQSRRPNTSFCFLDIRSPGLGDTAMYLCATSRWVAGVPDTQYFGPGTRLTVL.

The chain carries TRBV9 and TRBJ1-1; TRBD1 aligns across 9 bases. The V gene's germline CDR1 is SGDLS and CDR2 YYNGEE. The trim removed 4 bases at V and 0 bases at J, leaving 10 bases unmatched. CDR3 size: 17 residues. The CDR3 DNA sequence: TGTGCCAGCAGCTCAACGTCCGGGACAGGGATGAACACTGAAGCTTTCTTT. Its translation is CASSSTSGTGMNTEAFF.

This clone was picked up a small number of times. J is TRBJ2-7 and V is TRBV2; 8 nucleotides line up with TRBD1. From germline, CDR1 is SNHLY and CDR2 FYNNEI. The CDR3 length is 12 residues. The CDR3 DNA is TGTTCTACCGGGACAGGTAAACTCGAGCAGTACTTC. This codes for CSTGTGKLEQYF.

About this clone itself: Sequence at one end of the junction differs from germline and may be a read error. In nucleotides, the CDR3 is TGTTCCAGCAGCTCCTCGGGAAACTATGGCTACACCTTC. Protein: CSSSSSGNYGYTF. The V gene is TRBV7-9, the J gene TRBJ1-2, with D uncertain. Germline CDR1 SEHNR, CDR2 FQNEAQ (reference sequence). CDR3 length: 13 amino acids.

This clone showed up just once. The chain combines TRBV27 with TRBJ1-1; perhaps TRBD1 as D (5 bases). The ends were cut back, 0 bases at V and 0 bases at J, with 14 bases in the middle. The germline V gene has CDR1 MNHEY and CDR2 SMNVEV (reference sequence). CDR3 length: 17 residues. CDR3 region: CASSLSKDNPMNTEAFF. The CDR3 nucleotides are TGTGCCAGCAGTTTATCAAAGGACAATCCCATGAACACTGAAGCTTTCTTT.

This clone turned up a few times. V and J are TRBV10-3 and TRBJ2-3, with D perhaps TRBD2 (5 bases). V lost 11 bases and J lost 1, with 16 bases in between. Germline V CDR1 and CDR2: ENHRY, SYGVKD. The CDR3 extends over 14 amino acids. The CDR3 region has the DNA TGTGCCGCCTCCCGAGGAGGAGGCACAGATACGCAGTATTTT. This codes for CAASRGGGTDTQYF.

This clone occurred a few times. The chain employs TRBV4-1 and TRBJ1-1; possibly TRBD1 for D (5 bases). The CDR3 sequence is 14 residues long. Trimming pared 2 bases from V and 7 bases from J, leaving 14 bases between. Germline V lookup: CDR1 MGHRA, CDR2 YSYEKL. The DNA of the CDR3 is TGCGCCAGCAGCCAATCACCCACGGGACTTGAAGCTTTCTTT. It is translated as CASSQSPTGLEAFF.

Worth noting for this clone: Relative to the germline gene, one junction end is altered; a read error may explain this. The chain uses TRBV30 and TRBJ1-1; no clear D gene. The CDR3 has 17 residues. The germline gives CDR1 GTSNPN, CDR2 SVGIG (reference sequence). Here the CDR3 DNA reads TGTGCCTGGAGTAAAATAGGGTGGGGAGGGATGAAGACTGAAGCTTTCTTT. Residues: CAWSKIGWGGMKTEAFF.

The chain links TRBV28 to TRBJ1-5; D gene uncertain. CDR1 is MDHEN and CDR2 is SYDVKM in the germline V gene. The CDR3 is 15 residues long. V was cut by 1 base and J by 4 bases, with 11 bases left in between. In nucleotides, the CDR3 is TGTGCCAGCAGTTTATCGGGAGGGTGGAATCAGCCCCAGCATTTT. Residues: CASSLSGGWNQPQHF.

The chain has TRBV5-1 and TRBJ1-5, with TRBD1 as a possible D gene (6 bases). CDR3 length equals 17 residues. V gave up 0 bases and J gave up 0 bases, with 13 bases separating them. Germline V gene data show CDR1 as SGHRS and CDR2 as YFSETQ. The CDR3 spells CASSLGIRGVSNQPQHF. CDR3 DNA: TGCGCCAGCAGCTTGGGTATCAGGGGCGTTAGCAATCAGCCCCAGCATTTT.

The V and J genes are TRBV5-8 and TRBJ2-5; 10 bases map to TRBD2. Germline V lookup: CDR1 SGHTS, CDR2 YDEGEE. V shed 4 bases and J 2 bases; nucleotides not matched to a gene: 8. The CDR3 length is 16 residues. CDR3: CASSPALAGVQETQYF. CDR3 bases: TGTGCCAGCAGCCCGGCGCTAGCGGGAGTTCAAGAGACCCAGTACTTC.

This chain joins TRBV9 and TRBJ2-3; weak D call: TRBD2 (5 bases). Looked up from germline, CDR1 is SGDLS and CDR2 is YYNGEE. The CDR3 is made up of 15 amino acids. V gave up 3 bases and J gave up 2 bases, with 13 bases separating them. The CDR3 sequence: CASSALDGVTDTQYF. The CDR3 nucleotides read TGTGCCAGCAGCGCCCTTGACGGGGTCACAGATACGCAGTATTTT.

The rearrangement uses TRBV11-2 and TRBJ1-2, with 7 bases matching TRBD1. The CDR3 extends over 15 amino acids. J gave up 6 bases and V 3 bases, and 10 bases lay outside the gene matches. CDR1 SGHAT and CDR2 FQNNGV come from the germline V gene. CDR3 sequence reads: CASSFQEGAGHGYTF. The CDR3 DNA sequence: TGTGCCAGCAGCTTCCAAGAGGGGGCAGGTCATGGCTACACCTTC.

The chain is built from TRBV28 and TRBJ2-7; D is perhaps TRBD1 (6 bases). Germline V gene sequence: CDR1 MDHEN, CDR2 SYDVKM. Trimming took 5 bases from V and 3 from J, leaving 14 bases between them. The CDR3 totals 14 residues. The CDR3 reads CASSTGQIYYEQYF. In nucleotides, the CDR3 is TGTGCCAGCAGTACGGGACAAATCTACTACGAGCAGTACTTC.

This chain connects TRBV7-9 to TRBJ2-7, with D possibly being TRBD1 (6 bases). The germline CDR1 and CDR2 sequences are SEHNR and FQNEAQ (reference sequence). CDR3 length equals 14 residues. Trimming shortened V by 2 bases and J by 5 bases, and 13 bases separated the two germline ends. CDR3: CASSLLADSDEQYF. In DNA, the CDR3 is TGTGCCAGCAGCTTATTGGCGGACAGCGACGAGCAGTACTTC.

The table lists this clone with a few counts. This rearrangement joins TRBV11-2 to TRBJ2-7; D unresolved. The length of the CDR3 is 11 residues. V lost 5 bases, J lost 7 bases, and 9 bases lay in between. The germline gives CDR1 SGHAT, CDR2 FQNNGV. The CDR3 reads CASSLRREQYF. CDR3 DNA: TGTGCCAGCAGCCTTCGTCGGGAGCAGTACTTC. The whole variable domain, remainder taken from reference TRBV11-2 and TRBJ2-7, is EAGVAQSPRYKIIEKRQSVAFWCNPISGHATLYWYQQILGQGPKLLIQFQNNGVVDDSQLPKDRFSAERLKGVDSTLKIQPAKLEDSAVYLCASSLRREQYFGPGTRLTVT.

This chain links TRBV21-1 with TRBJ1-2; the D call of TRBD1 is as the table states it, not checked on the DNA. TRBV21-1 is deemed a pseudogene. The CDR3 length is 15 residues. The CDR3 sequence: CASSTRTGIVLGYTF. The CDR3 DNA follows: TGTGCCAGCAGCACGAGGACAGGGATAGTGTTGGGCTACACCTTC.

Turning to this clone: An end of the junction differs from the germline gene, which may be a read error. This sequence joins TRBV7-9 and TRBJ2-3, with D possibly being TRBD2 (5 bases). Germline V gene data show CDR1 as SEHNR and CDR2 as FQNEAQ (reference sequence). This CDR3 has 12 residues. The CDR3 nucleotides are TGTTCCAGCAGCTATATAGCGGATACGCAGTATTTT. It yields the protein CSSSYIADTQYF.

In this sample, this clone turned up a few times. CDR3 protein: CASSQAGEETQYF. In DNA, the CDR3 is TGTGCCAGCAGCCAAGCGGGAGAAGAGACCCAGTACTTC. The chain uses TRBV4-2 and TRBJ2-5; D is possibly TRBD2 (6 bases). This CDR3 comprises 13 residues. Germline values: CDR1 LGHNA, CDR2 YNFKEQ. V gave up 1 base and J gave up 3 bases, with 6 bases separating them.

The V gene is TRBV6-1, the J gene TRBJ1-3; D not certain. Trimming cost V 6 bases and J 0 bases, with 6 bases left between them. Looked up from germline, CDR1 is MNHNS and CDR2 is SASEGT. CDR3 size: 13 residues. CDR3 in DNA: TGTGCCAGCAGGAGAAACTCTGGAAACACCATATATTTT. Translated: CASRRNSGNTIYF.